Each of the 32 T cell receptor beta chains below was sequenced from the same sample in a study of shared clonotypes between healthy human individuals. The protocol was immunoSEQ multiplex PCR, while the TCRdb copy is restricted to in-frame clones and leaves out a portion. The sample consists of some 2,000,000 clones, around 95% of them appearing once. Material for sequencing was naive CD4+ T cells sorted from blood. Subset in this sample: CD45RA+ positively selected. The receptor set was obtained from a man between 18 and 29 years old in good health.

With regard to this clone: Other DNA sequences of this sample code for an identical CDR3. The chain has TRBV7-2 and TRBJ1-5, with D unresolved. Trimming took 4 bases from V and 4 from J, leaving 8 bases between them. The CDR3 extends over 13 amino acids. CDR1 is SGHTA and CDR2 is FQGNSA in the germline V gene. This CDR3 is CASSSRGNQPQHF. The CDR3, as DNA: TGTGCCAGCAGCTCCCGAGGAAATCAGCCCCAGCATTTT.

V gene TRBV7-8 combines with J gene TRBJ1-2; TRBD1 might be the D (6 bases). Deletions cut 1 base from V and 0 bases from J, with 12 bases between. The CDR3 loop spans 16 amino acids. Germline-derived CDR1 and CDR2 are SGHVS and FQNEAQ. This CDR3 reads CASSLGTAESNYGYTF. The CDR3 nucleotides read TGTGCCAGCAGCTTAGGGACAGCGGAGTCTAACTATGGCTACACCTTC.

This clone was observed once. The chain recombines TRBV6-5 with TRBJ2-7; possibly TRBD1 for D (6 bases). The ends were cut back, 5 bases at V and 1 base at J, with 15 bases in the middle. This CDR3 is 15 amino acids long. The germline CDR1 and CDR2 sequences are MNHEY and SVGAGI. CDR3 in DNA: TGTGCCAGCAGTGTACAGTCCGGACAGTCCTACGAGCAGTACTTC. It translates to CASSVQSGQSYEQYF.

This chain connects TRBV7-9 to TRBJ2-7, with D tentatively TRBD1 or TRBD2 (6 bases each). The CDR3 runs 19 residues. V dropped 0 bases and J dropped 0 bases, with 21 bases sitting between them. The germline V gene has CDR1 SEHNR and CDR2 FQNEAQ (reference sequence). The CDR3 here is CASSLAFGGHSPSSYEQYF. CDR3 nucleotide sequence: TGTGCCAGCAGCTTAGCATTCGGGGGCCACTCCCCCAGCTCCTACGAGCAGTACTTC.

This chain links TRBV28 with TRBJ1-1; maybe TRBD1 (5 bases). The CDR3 loop spans 15 amino acids. Germline V gene lookup returns CDR1 MDHEN and CDR2 SYDVKM. V was cut by 4 bases and J by 7 bases, with 19 bases left in between. Here the CDR3 reads CASSSLGTAGGEAFF. DNA of the CDR3: TGTGCCAGCAGTTCCCTCGGGACCGCGGGGGGTGAAGCTTTCTTT.

CDR3 DNA sequence: TGTGCCATCAGTGAGTTGGGTGAGCCCCAGCATTTT. Translated: CAISELGEPQHF. The V call is TRBV10-3, the J call TRBJ1-5; D call uncertain. The CDR3 is 12 amino acids. V gave up 1 base and J gave up 8 bases, with 6 bases separating them. Germline V gives CDR1 ENHRY, CDR2 SYGVKD.

The rearrangement links TRBV4-1 to TRBJ2-7; D is ambiguous. The germline CDR1 and CDR2 sequences are MGHRA and YSYEKL. Trimming cost V 0 bases and J 2 bases, with 5 bases left between them. This CDR3 contains 13 residues. The CDR3 loop is CASSQDSTYEQYF. In nucleotides, the CDR3 is TGCGCCAGCAGCCAAGATTCGACCTACGAGCAGTACTTC.

The chain recombines TRBV9 with TRBJ1-6; TRBD1 matches at 8 bases. Trimming removed 4 bases from V and 1 base from J; junction bases left unmatched: 10. This CDR3 has 18 residues. Germline V gives CDR1 SGDLS, CDR2 YYNGEE. The CDR3 region is CASSPRAGGNSYNSPLHF. The CDR3 nucleotides read TGTGCCAGCAGCCCTAGGGCAGGGGGCAATTCCTATAATTCACCCCTCCACTTT.

The V gene is TRBV4-3, the J gene TRBJ2-3; 10 bases align to TRBD2. The CDR3 consists of 16 residues. Germline-derived CDR1 and CDR2 are LGHNA and YSLEER. Trimming at V came to 1 base and at J to 7 bases, leaving 8 bases not matched to a gene. DNA for the CDR3: TGCGCCAGCAGCCAAGCGGCAGCGGGAGGGTCATATACGCAGTATTTT. Protein: CASSQAAAGGSYTQYF.

DNA for the CDR3: TGCAGCGTTGGTGAGGGAAGGCGGGAAGAGACCCAGTACTTC. Protein sequence: CSVGEGRREETQYF. The rearrangement joins TRBV29-1 to TRBJ2-5, with a tentative D call TRBD2 (5 bases). Trimming stripped 4 bases from V and 3 bases from J, with 15 bases between. CDR1 and CDR2 (germline): SQVTM, ANQGSEA. This CDR3 is 14 amino acids long. The full variable domain, in which reference TRBV29-1 and TRBJ2-5 provide the parts outside the CDR3, is SAVISQKPSRDICQRGTSLTIQCQVDSQVTMMFWYRQQPGQSLTLIATANQGSEATYESGFVIDKFPISRPNLTFSTLTVSNMSPEDSSIYLCSVGEGRREETQYFGPGTRLLVL.

Here the CDR3 reads CASSIGGSTGNTIYF. The CDR3 DNA reads as TGTGCCAGCAGCATCGGGGGATCGACTGGAAACACCATATATTTT. V gene TRBV7-9 combines with J gene TRBJ1-3, with TRBD1 as a possible D gene (5 bases). Per the germline V gene, CDR1 is SEHNR and CDR2 is FQNEAQ (reference sequence). Trimming stripped 5 bases from V and 2 bases from J, with 13 bases between. This CDR3 is 15 amino acids long. Looking up the rest from reference TRBV7-9 and TRBJ1-3 gives the full variable domain: DTGVSQNPRHKITKRGQNVTFRCDPISEHNRLYWYRQTLGQGPEFLTYFQNEAQLEKSRLLSDRFSAERPKGSFSTLEIQRTEQGDSAMYLCASSIGGSTGNTIYFGEGSWLTVV.

This chain connects TRBV10-3 to TRBJ2-7; TRBD2 might be the D (6 bases). Looked up from germline, CDR1 is ENHRY and CDR2 is SYGVKD. The CDR3 length is 14 residues. V was clipped by 5 bases and J by 5 bases, with 16 bases between them. The CDR3 DNA reads as TGTGCCATCAGTCTGGGGGGAGATAGCCACGAGCAGTACTTC. Amino acid sequence: CAISLGGDSHEQYF.

Remarks on this clone: The junction differs from germline at one of its ends, possibly a read error. The chain couples TRBV7-9 to TRBJ1-2; TRBD1 matches 7 bases. The CDR3 consists of 16 residues. CDR1 and CDR2 (germline): SEHNR, FQNEAQ (reference sequence). The CDR3 DNA reads as TGTGCCGGCAGCCCCTGGACTAGGGGGCATCAGTATGGCTACACCTTC. Encoded protein: CAGSPWTRGHQYGYTF.

Details on this clone: This CDR3 is also generated by other DNA sequences in the sample. The CDR3 coding sequence is TGTGCCAGCAGTTTAGGACAGGGCTATTCACCCCTCCACTTT. The encoded protein is CASSLGQGYSPLHF. The chain carries TRBV27 and TRBJ1-6; TRBD1 matches at 8 bases. Germline values: CDR1 MNHEY, CDR2 SMNVEV (reference sequence). The CDR3 runs 14 residues. V shed 2 bases and J 8 bases; nucleotides not matched to a gene: 2.

V usage is TRBV2 and J usage is TRBJ1-1; D is unresolved. Germline values: CDR1 SNHLY, CDR2 FYNNEI. This CDR3 has 11 residues. V gave up 5 bases and J gave up 7 bases, with 8 bases separating them. CDR3 sequence: CASSIPFEAFF. DNA of the CDR3: TGTGCCAGCAGTATTCCATTTGAAGCTTTCTTT.

J is TRBJ2-7 and V is TRBV5-6, with 10 bases matching TRBD2. Germline V gives CDR1 SGHDT, CDR2 YYEEEE. V dropped 6 bases and J dropped 6; count of bases not matched to a gene: 15. The CDR3 runs 16 residues. CDR3 DNA sequence: TGTGCCAGCACCATTAGGGGACTAGCGAGGCCCGGCGAGCAGTACTTC. Its protein product is CASTIRGLARPGEQYF.

V and J are TRBV7-2 and TRBJ2-5; D may correspond to TRBD1 or TRBD2 (5 bases each). Germline V gene data show CDR1 as SGHTA and CDR2 as FQGNSA. Between the trimmed V and J ends, which lost 5 bases and 6 bases, there was a span of 19 bases. CDR3 length: 15 residues. The CDR3 nucleotides read TGTGCCAGCAGCCAAAACGGGGCGGCCTTGAAGACCCAGTACTTC. This translates into CASSQNGAALKTQYF.

The rearrangement joins TRBV28 to TRBJ2-7; D possibly corresponds to TRBD1 (6 bases). Germline V gene lookup returns CDR1 MDHEN and CDR2 SYDVKM. Trimming pared 6 bases from V and 9 bases from J, leaving 18 bases between. CDR3 size: 13 residues. CDR3 nucleotide sequence: TGTGCCAGCAGCCCAACCGGGGCCAGGGGGCAGTACTTC. It is translated as CASSPTGARGQYF.

The J gene is TRBJ2-2, the V gene TRBV7-2; a weak D match, TRBD1 (6 bases). CDR1 is SGHTA and CDR2 is FQGNSA in the germline V gene. The CDR3 totals 14 residues. V lost 5 bases, J lost 5 bases, and 12 bases lay in between. In nucleotides, the CDR3 is TGTGCCAGCAGCCCAGGGACATTAACCGGGGAGCTGTTTTTT. It is translated as CASSPGTLTGELFF.

The CDR3 region is CASGLRAGEVNYGYTF. CDR3 sequence (DNA): TGTGCTAGTGGTTTGAGGGCAGGGGAGGTGAACTATGGCTACACCTTC. The gene calls are TRBV12-5 and TRBJ1-2; D perhaps matches TRBD1 (6 bases). The CDR3 contains 16 residues. V was pared by 2 bases and J by 2 bases, with 15 bases between. In germline, CDR1 is LGHNT, CDR2 FRNRAP.

The rearrangement joins TRBV5-6 to TRBJ1-1; tentative D call: TRBD1 (5 bases). The V gene's germline CDR1 is SGHDT and CDR2 YYEEEE. V was pared by 5 bases and J by 1 base, with 12 bases between. The CDR3 consists of 14 residues. The CDR3: CASSSIDRNTEAFF. The CDR3 DNA reads TGTGCCAGCAGTTCCATTGACAGGAACACTGAAGCTTTCTTT.

This chain connects TRBV28 to TRBJ1-1, with 11 bases fitting TRBD1. CDR3 size: 15 residues. Losses at the gene ends were 5 bases for V and 4 bases for J; bases not matched to a gene: 6. The V gene's germline CDR1 is MDHEN and CDR2 SYDVKM. The CDR3 sequence is CASSPSGTGGTEAFF. The CDR3 coding sequence is TGTGCCAGCAGTCCCTCCGGGACAGGGGGCACTGAAGCTTTCTTT.

As DNA, the CDR3 is TGTGCCAGCAGTTTATCTCGCGGGAGGTTCGGGGAGCTGTTTTTT. This codes for CASSLSRGRFGELFF. V usage is TRBV27 and J usage is TRBJ2-2; TRBD2 agrees at 8 bases. V lost 0 bases to trimming and J lost 7 bases; unmatched junction nucleotides: 4. Germline CDR1 MNHEY, CDR2 SMNVEV (reference sequence). The CDR3 totals 15 residues.

Comments on this clone: This CDR3 is also generated by other DNA sequences in the sample. The rearrangement uses TRBV5-1 and TRBJ2-3; D is ambiguous. The germline V gene encodes CDR1 SGHRS and CDR2 YFSETQ. CDR3 length: 13 amino acids. V dropped 1 base and J dropped 5 bases, with 8 bases sitting between them. The CDR3 loop is CASSLIPRDTQYF. In nucleotides, the CDR3 is TGCGCCAGCAGCTTGATCCCGAGAGATACGCAGTATTTT.

The chain is built from TRBV30 and TRBJ1-2; no definite D call. The germline V gene encodes CDR1 GTSNPN and CDR2 SVGIG (reference sequence). This CDR3 region has 13 residues. Between the trimmed V and J ends, which lost 0 bases and 8 bases, there was a span of 13 bases. DNA of the CDR3: TGTGCCTGGAGTGTACTGGGGAGCGGCGGCTACACCTTC. Translated, it gives CAWSVLGSGGYTF.

J is TRBJ1-1 and V is TRBV5-6; D gene ambiguous. The CDR3 runs 14 residues. Germline lookup yields CDR1 SGHDT and CDR2 YYEEEE. The V end was cut by 4 bases, the J end by 0 bases, with 10 bases between. The CDR3 spells CASSLKGLNTEAFF. Here the CDR3 DNA reads TGTGCCAGCAGCCTAAAAGGTCTGAACACTGAAGCTTTCTTT.

The J gene is TRBJ1-5, the V gene TRBV30; D possibly corresponds to TRBD1 (6 bases). The CDR3 spans 14 residues. Trimming pared 2 bases from V and 3 bases from J, leaving 11 bases between. CDR1 and CDR2 from the germline V gene are GTSNPN and SVGIG (reference sequence). The CDR3 coding sequence is TGTGCCTGGAGTCTCGGACAGCTCAATCAGCCCCAGCATTTT. It yields the protein CAWSLGQLNQPQHF.

The chain has TRBV7-2 and TRBJ2-1; 8 nucleotides match TRBD2. Unmatched junction bases numbered 15, after V lost 6 bases and J lost 2 bases. The CDR3 covers 18 residues. The germline V gene encodes CDR1 SGHTA and CDR2 FQGNSA. CDR3 sequence reads: CASRGRGQAGVAYNEQFF. The CDR3 bases are TGTGCCAGCAGGGGGAGGGGACAAGCGGGAGTGGCCTACAATGAGCAGTTCTTC.

Regarding this clone: One base away lies a much larger clone, so this may be a sequencing read error. The chain carries TRBV2 and TRBJ2-7; D might be TRBD1 (5 bases). CDR3 length: 11 amino acids. V was shortened by 3 bases and J by 5 bases, with 5 bases between the two germline ends. Germline-derived CDR1 and CDR2 are SNHLY and FYNNEI. DNA of the CDR3: TGTGCCAGCAGTGACAGGGACGAGCAGTACTTC. It yields the protein CASSDRDEQYF. The variable domain in full, completed from reference TRBV2 and TRBJ2-7, reads EPEVTQTPSHQVTQMGQEVILRCVPISNHLYFYWYRQILGQKVEFLVSFYNNEISEKSEIFDDQFSVERPDGSNFTLKIRSTKLEDSAMYFCASSDRDEQYFGPGTRLTVT.

The chain combines TRBV9 with TRBJ2-3, with D possibly TRBD2 on 6 matching bases. Trimming took 7 bases from V and 6 from J, leaving 15 bases between them. The CDR3 runs 13 residues. Germline CDR1 SGDLS, CDR2 YYNGEE. CDR3 sequence: CASGRPLIDTQYF. The CDR3 DNA sequence: TGTGCCAGCGGGAGGCCGTTAATCGATACGCAGTATTTT.

The chain combines TRBV7-9 with TRBJ1-6; D is ambiguous. The germline CDR1 and CDR2 sequences are SEHNR and FQNEAQ (reference sequence). CDR3 length: 13 amino acids. V dropped 8 bases and J dropped 10 bases, with 15 bases sitting between them. Here the CDR3 DNA reads TGTGCCAGCCAGTCCGGGGAGGTGTCACCCCTCCACTTT. As protein: CASQSGEVSPLHF.

About this clone itself: Other DNA sequences in this sample translate to the same CDR3. The chain recombines TRBV27 with TRBJ2-7; perhaps D is TRBD1 or TRBD2 (6 bases each). The CDR3 consists of 12 residues. CDR1 and CDR2 from the germline V gene are MNHEY and SMNVEV (reference sequence). Trimming removed 3 bases at V and 6 bases at J, with 9 bases between. The CDR3: CASSFRGLEQYF. In DNA form, the CDR3 reads TGTGCCAGCAGTTTTCGGGGGCTCGAGCAGTACTTC.